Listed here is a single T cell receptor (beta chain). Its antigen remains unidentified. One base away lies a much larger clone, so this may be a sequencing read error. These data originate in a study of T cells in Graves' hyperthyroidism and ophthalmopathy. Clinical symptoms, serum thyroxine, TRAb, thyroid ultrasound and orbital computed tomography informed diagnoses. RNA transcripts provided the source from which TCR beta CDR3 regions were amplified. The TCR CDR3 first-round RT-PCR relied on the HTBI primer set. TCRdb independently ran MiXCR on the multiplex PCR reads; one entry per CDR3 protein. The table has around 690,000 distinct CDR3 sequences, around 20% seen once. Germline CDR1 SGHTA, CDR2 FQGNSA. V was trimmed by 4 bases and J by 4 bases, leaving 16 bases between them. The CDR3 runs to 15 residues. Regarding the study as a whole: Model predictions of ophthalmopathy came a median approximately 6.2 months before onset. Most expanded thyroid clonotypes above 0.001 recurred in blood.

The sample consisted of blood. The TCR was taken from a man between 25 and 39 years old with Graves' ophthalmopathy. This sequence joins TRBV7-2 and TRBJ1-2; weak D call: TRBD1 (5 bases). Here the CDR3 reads CASSSKRGLSYGYTF. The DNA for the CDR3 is TGTGCCAGCAGCTCGAAGAGGGGCCTAAGCTATGGCTACACCTTC. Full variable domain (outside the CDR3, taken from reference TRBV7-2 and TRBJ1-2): GAGVSQSPSNKVTEKGKDVELRCDPISGHTALYWYRQSLGQGLEFLIYFQGNSAPDKSGLPSDRFSAERTGGSVSTLTIQRTQQEDSAVYLCASSSKRGLSYGYTFGSGTRLTVV.